The 30 T cell receptor beta chains in this list originate from one sample, sequenced in a study of molecular identifiers for immune sequencing clone quantification. TCRdb called the PCR reads again in MiXCR, with one record for every CDR3 protein. The sample consists of over 600,000 distinct CDR3 sequences, about 20% of them appearing once. The sequenced sample was naive CD8+ T cells from blood, with Jurkat cell RNA spiked in. The subset: FACS-sorted CD8+CD4-CCR7+CD45RA+ naive T cells. The receptor set was obtained from a human donor in good health. Some libraries in this study had Jurkat cell RNA spiked in.

This clonotype was seen ten or more times. The chain links TRBV5-4 to TRBJ2-3; TRBD2 aligns across 8 bases. Germline lookup yields CDR1 SGHNT and CDR2 YYREEE (reference sequence). Germline trimming cut 2 bases from V and 2 bases from J; bases unmatched to any gene: 10. The CDR3 has 17 residues. DNA of the CDR3: TGTGCCAGCAGCTTAAACAGCTTAGCGGGGCACACAGATACGCAGTATTTT. It yields the protein CASSLNSLAGHTDTQYF.

This clonotype was seen a handful of times. The rearrangement links TRBV6-5 to TRBJ1-1; D gene unclear. The CDR3 consists of 16 residues. V gave up 6 bases and J gave up 1 base, with 18 bases separating them. Germline V gene data show CDR1 as MNHEY and CDR2 as SVGAGI. The CDR3 loop reads CASSPVVVYRNTEAFF. The CDR3 nucleotides read TGTGCCAGCAGCCCCGTTGTGGTATATAGGAACACTGAAGCTTTCTTT.

On this clonotype: One base away lies a much larger clone, so this may be a sequencing read error. The rearrangement joins TRBV28 to TRBJ1-1; D is perhaps TRBD1 (5 bases). V was cut by 6 bases and J by 2 bases, with 10 bases left in between. Germline V gene sequence: CDR1 MDHEN, CDR2 SYDVKM. The CDR3 runs 13 residues. The DNA of the CDR3 is TGTGCCAGCAGCCGGACACCCAACACTGAAGCTTTCTTT. Encoded protein: CASSRTPNTEAFF. The whole variable domain, remainder taken from reference TRBV28 and TRBJ1-1, is DVKVTQSSRYLVKRTGEKVFLECVQDMDHENMFWYRQDPGLGLRLIYFSYDVKMKEKGDIPEGYSVSREKKERFSLILESASTNQTSMYLCASSRTPNTEAFFGQGTRLTVV.

The chain is built from TRBV2 and TRBJ2-1; TRBD1 or TRBD2 may be the D gene (5 bases each). The CDR3 is made up of 13 amino acids. The V and J ends lost 10 bases and 10 bases respectively, with 20 bases between them. The germline V gene has CDR1 SNHLY and CDR2 FYNNEI. The CDR3: CATTGPTVGEQFF. The CDR3 nucleotides are TGTGCCACCACGGGGCCGACAGTAGGAGAGCAGTTCTTC.

Details on this clonotype: This may stem from a read error, because a much larger clone lies one nucleotide away. V gene TRBV24-1 combines with J gene TRBJ2-1, with a possible D match to TRBD1 (5 bases). The CDR3 runs 11 residues. Looked up from germline, CDR1 is KGHDR and CDR2 is SFDVKD. The CDR3 sequence is CTTSWGSEQFF. The CDR3 DNA is TGTACCACCAGTTGGGGCAGTGAGCAGTTCTTC.

Remarks on this clonotype: An end of the junction differs from the germline gene, which may be a read error. The chain uses TRBV6-6 and TRBJ2-7; D is unclear. This CDR3 is built from 11 residues. Germline-derived CDR1 and CDR2 are MNHNY and SVGAGI (reference sequence). In DNA form, the CDR3 reads TGTGCCGGCAGTTCTGTCTACGAGCAGTACTTC. It specifies CAGSSVYEQYF.

This clonotype has ten or more counts. CDR3: CASSFFTGPMNTEAFF. CDR3 sequence (DNA): TGTGCCAGCAGCTTTTTCACGGGACCGATGAACACTGAAGCTTTCTTT. The V call is TRBV13, the J call TRBJ1-1; a possible D gene is TRBD1 (5 bases). V was clipped by 3 bases and J by 0 bases, with 14 bases between them. The CDR3 has 16 residues. Germline CDR1 reads PRHDT; CDR2 reads FYEKMQ (reference sequence).

There are many counts of this clonotype. The rearrangement uses TRBV10-3 and TRBJ2-7, with TRBD1 as a possible D gene (5 bases). The CDR3 has 14 residues. Trimming took 3 bases from V and 5 from J, leaving 14 bases between them. Germline lookup yields CDR1 ENHRY and CDR2 SYGVKD. CDR3 sequence: CAISDWGATHEQYF. CDR3 DNA sequence: TGTGCCATCAGTGATTGGGGCGCAACTCACGAGCAGTACTTC.

The CDR3 loop is CASSTLSGGGYEQYF. The DNA of the CDR3 is TGTGCCAGTAGTACCCTCAGCGGGGGGGGTTACGAGCAGTACTTC. The chain uses TRBV19 and TRBJ2-7, with 10 bases that match TRBD2. Germline CDR1 is LNHDA and CDR2 is SQIVND (reference sequence). The junction had 7 bases not matched to a gene; V was cut back by 4 bases and J by 4 bases. The CDR3 covers 15 residues.

This chain connects TRBV7-2 to TRBJ2-7; D remains ambiguous. CDR1 is SGHTA, CDR2 FQGNSA, per germline. Deletions cut 5 bases from V and 3 bases from J, with 20 bases between. The CDR3 has 16 amino acids. The CDR3 loop reads CASSDRLGIGYYEQYF. DNA for the CDR3: TGTGCCAGCAGCGATAGACTGGGGATAGGCTACTACGAGCAGTACTTC. Looking up the rest from reference TRBV7-2 and TRBJ2-7 gives the full variable domain: GAGVSQSPSNKVTEKGKDVELRCDPISGHTALYWYRQSLGQGLEFLIYFQGNSAPDKSGLPSDRFSAERTGGSVSTLTIQRTQQEDSAVYLCASSDRLGIGYYEQYFGPGTRLTVT.

This clonotype has a count of ten or more. Here the CDR3 reads CASSLLLTSGRGNEQFF. The DNA for the CDR3 is TGTGCCAGCAGCTTACTGTTGACTAGCGGGAGAGGCAATGAGCAGTTCTTC. V is TRBV7-2 and J is TRBJ2-1; 12 nucleotides match TRBD2. V trimming: 2 bases; J trimming: 6 bases; junction bases outside the gene matches: 8. Germline V gene sequence: CDR1 SGHTA, CDR2 FQGNSA. The CDR3 is 17 residues long.

This chain joins TRBV4-1 and TRBJ2-5, with a weak D call TRBD1 (5 bases). CDR1 is MGHRA, CDR2 YSYEKL, per germline. Trimming removed 1 base from V and 3 bases from J, with 21 bases in between. The CDR3 is made up of 18 amino acids. The CDR3 nucleotides are TGCGCCAGCAGCCAAGCCAGTCAACTCAGTCTAGGGGAAGAGACCCAGTACTTC. It yields the protein CASSQASQLSLGEETQYF.

There are a few counts of this clonotype. The chain joins TRBV4-3 to TRBJ2-7; tentatively, D is TRBD2 (5 bases). The CDR3 is 14 amino acids. V gave up 4 bases and J gave up 4 bases, with 14 bases separating them. CDR1 and CDR2 (germline): LGHNA, YSLEER. The CDR3 DNA reads TGCGCCAGCAGCCCCCACAGAGGGTTTTACGAGCAGTACTTC. It is translated as CASSPHRGFYEQYF.

This clonotype was seen more than once but under ten times. V and J are TRBV3-1 and TRBJ2-7; D gene ambiguous. The V end lost 1 base, the J end lost 1 base, and 17 bases lay between the germline ends. Germline V gives CDR1 LGHDT, CDR2 YNNKEL (reference sequence). This CDR3 region has 17 residues. The CDR3: CASSQALQVRPSYEQYF. In DNA, the CDR3 is TGTGCCAGCAGCCAAGCCCTCCAGGTTCGTCCATCCTACGAGCAGTACTTC.

On this clonotype: One base away lies a much larger clone, so this may be a sequencing read error. For the CDR3, the DNA is TGTACCACCCGAGAGTGGACCGGGGAGCTGTTTTTT. As protein: CTTREWTGELFF. J is TRBJ2-2 and V is TRBV19; D ambiguous. Germline V lookup: CDR1 LNHDA, CDR2 SQIVND (reference sequence). This CDR3 is built from 12 residues.

There are many counts of this clonotype. V gene TRBV13 combines with J gene TRBJ2-5, with TRBD2 identical over 14 bases. V dropped 5 bases and J dropped 3; count of bases not matched to a gene: 5. The CDR3 is 16 residues long. Germline CDR1 and CDR2: PRHDT and FYEKMQ (reference sequence). The CDR3 nucleotides read TGTGCCAGCAGCCTCTTGACTAGCGGGGGGGAAGAGACCCAGTACTTC. Residues: CASSLLTSGGEETQYF.

This clonotype turned up a few times. The rearrangement uses TRBV27 and TRBJ2-1, with D possibly being TRBD1 (5 bases). The CDR3 runs 13 residues. Germline loops: CDR1 MNHEY, CDR2 SMNVEV (reference sequence). The V end was cut by 3 bases, the J end by 5 bases, with 8 bases between. Here the CDR3 DNA reads TGTGCCAGCAGTTTTCAGGGAAACAATGAGCAGTTCTTC. Protein: CASSFQGNNEQFF.

Comments on this clonotype: This sequence may be a read error, since a much larger clone differs from it by one base. The chain links TRBV7-9 to TRBJ2-5; 7 nucleotides match TRBD2. After removal of 5 bases from V and 5 bases from J, the junction contained 14 bases not matched to a gene. CDR3 length: 16 amino acids. From germline, CDR1 is SEHNR and CDR2 FQNEAQ (reference sequence). The DNA for the CDR3 is TGTGCCAGCAGCCCCTCCAGCGGACGGGGGGACGAGACCCAGTACTTC. Its translation is CASSPSSGRGDETQYF.

Points on this clonotype: It is likely a read error, because the conserved phenylalanine at the end of the CDR3 is missing. The J gene is TRBJ1-1, the V gene TRBV12-3 or TRBV12-4; D is uncertain. Between the trimmed V and J ends, which lost 11 bases and 3 bases, there was a span of 16 bases. This CDR3 spans 13 amino acids. The CDR3 sequence: CAQPPDGDTEAFL. As DNA, the CDR3 is TGTGCCCAGCCCCCGGACGGTGACACTGAAGCTTTCCTT.

This clonotype was picked up many times. Written as DNA, the CDR3 is TGTGCCAGCAGCTTTTTTGCGGGACCCACAGATACGCAGTATTTT. It specifies CASSFFAGPTDTQYF. This rearrangement joins TRBV7-9 to TRBJ2-3; the D gene is possibly TRBD2 (6 bases). Germline loops: CDR1 SEHNR, CDR2 FQNEAQ (reference sequence). The CDR3 has 15 amino acids. V was shortened by 3 bases and J by 2 bases, with 12 bases between the two germline ends.

This clonotype has only one observation. Given a much more abundant clone one base away, this may be a read error. The rearrangement uses TRBV19 and TRBJ1-5; perhaps TRBD1 as D (6 bases). Per the germline V gene, CDR1 is LNHDA and CDR2 is SQIVND (reference sequence). The CDR3 consists of 15 residues. The CDR3 sequence is CASRTGTRALQPRHF. CDR3 sequence (DNA): TGTGCCAGTAGAACCGGGACACGCGCCTTGCAGCCCCGGCATTTT.

This clonotype was seen ten or more times. The rearrangement joins TRBV4-3 to TRBJ1-5; D is possibly TRBD1 (5 bases). This CDR3 comprises 15 residues. Germline V gives CDR1 LGHNA, CDR2 YSLEER. Trimming cost V 1 base and J 5 bases, with 12 bases left between them. Here the CDR3 reads CASSQGDVVDQPQHF. Written as DNA, the CDR3 is TGCGCCAGCAGCCAAGGGGACGTGGTTGATCAGCCCCAGCATTTT.

The chain recombines TRBV2 with TRBJ2-7, with 8 bases identical to TRBD1. From germline, CDR1 is SNHLY and CDR2 FYNNEI. The CDR3 has 17 residues. Trimming took 6 bases from V and 0 from J; bases not matched to a gene: 13. CDR3 DNA sequence: TGTGCCAGCAGCGCCCGCAGGGGGCCTACCCTCTCCTACGAGCAGTACTTC. This gives the protein CASSARRGPTLSYEQYF.

This clonotype was seen repeatedly, ten times or more. A much more abundant neighbour one base away suggests this may be a read error. This chain links TRBV2 with TRBJ2-7, with TRBD1 as a possible D gene (6 bases). Looked up from germline, CDR1 is SNHLY and CDR2 is FYNNEI. Trimming took 6 bases from V and 0 from J, leaving 9 bases between them. The CDR3 extends over 13 amino acids. CDR3 region: CASSGDISYEQYF. CDR3 nucleotides: TGTGCCAGCAGCGGGGACATCTCCTACGAGCAGTACTTC. The full variable domain, completed using reference TRBV2 and TRBJ2-7, is EPEVTQTPSHQVTQMGQEVILRCVPISNHLYFYWYRQILGQKVEFLVSFYNNEISEKSEIFDDQFSVERPDGSNFTLKIRSTKLEDSAMYFCASSGDISYEQYFGPGTRLTVT.

In this sample, this clonotype turned up a few times. This chain joins TRBV9 and TRBJ2-7, with D perhaps matching TRBD2 (5 bases). The CDR3 covers 19 residues. In germline, CDR1 is SGDLS, CDR2 YYNGEE. V was clipped by 3 bases and J by 1 base, with 26 bases between them. Here the CDR3 reads CASSGGLGEALGNSYEQYF. CDR3 bases: TGTGCCAGCAGCGGGGGTTTGGGAGAGGCCTTGGGTAATTCCTACGAGCAGTACTTC.

The V and J genes are TRBV7-3 and TRBJ2-3; 8 positions match TRBD2. Germline values: CDR1 SGHTA, CDR2 FQGTGA. The CDR3 has 15 amino acids. The ends lost 4 bases at V and 2 bases at J; junction bases unmatched: 5. The CDR3 spells CASSSAGGSTDTQYF. CDR3 nucleotide sequence: TGTGCCAGCAGCTCCGCGGGAGGATCCACAGATACGCAGTATTTT.

This clonotype was observed a few times. This chain joins TRBV6-5 and TRBJ1-2; 8 bases line up with TRBD1. Germline V CDR1 and CDR2: MNHEY, SVGAGI. J lost 4 bases, V lost 6 bases, and 13 bases had no gene match. This CDR3 comprises 16 residues. The CDR3 protein is CASSYREAGGIYGYTF. The CDR3 DNA follows: TGTGCCAGCAGCTACCGGGAGGCAGGGGGCATCTATGGCTACACCTTC.

This clonotype was found many times. The chain links TRBV14 to TRBJ2-7; D gene ambiguous. The V gene's germline CDR1 is SGHDN and CDR2 FVKESK. CDR3 length: 14 amino acids. V lost 2 bases, J lost 4 bases, and 12 bases lay in between. CDR3 DNA: TGTGCCAGCAGCCAAACCCAGTTTTTGTACGAGCAGTACTTC. It yields the protein CASSQTQFLYEQYF.

The V call is TRBV7-9, the J call TRBJ1-5; 7 positions match TRBD1. CDR1 is SEHNR, CDR2 FQNEAQ, per germline (reference sequence). There are 17 residues in the CDR3. After removal of 4 bases from V and 4 bases from J, the junction contained 13 bases not matched to a gene. The CDR3 region has the DNA TGTGCCAGCAGCTCAACTAACAGGGGATCGAGTAATCAGCCCCAGCATTTT. Protein product: CASSSTNRGSSNQPQHF.

This clonotype was counted at least ten times. The chain recombines TRBV7-9 with TRBJ2-4; maybe TRBD1 (6 bases). The V gene lost 5 bases and the J gene lost 3 bases, with 14 bases spanning the gap. This CDR3 is 15 amino acids long. Germline V CDR1 and CDR2: SEHNR, FQNEAQ (reference sequence). As DNA, the CDR3 is TGTGCCAGCAGCCCTCCAGGGGAAGGCAAAAACATTCAGTACTTC. This translates into CASSPPGEGKNIQYF.